The table lists the clone carrying this T cell receptor (beta chain) with many counts. The sample comes from a study of beta chain features in type 1 diabetes. This CDR3 spans 13 amino acids. The germline V gene has CDR1 KGHSH and CDR2 LQKENI. V was trimmed by 2 bases and J by 6 bases, leaving 8 bases between them. Every bit of the isolated RNA underwent reverse transcription, so sequencing read expressed TCRB transcripts. Profiled with immunoSEQ multiplex PCR; TCRdb holds only in-frame clones, not every one. The profile shows about 290,000 clones, 8% of them singletons. The rearrangement links TRBV18 to TRBJ2-1; D is unclear. This clonotype originated in a woman between 18 and 30 years old in good health. The sample comprised central memory CD4+ T cells from blood. The CDR3 here is CASSPAASNEQFF. In DNA, the CDR3 is TGTGCCAGCTCACCAGCCGCCTCCAATGAGCAGTTCTTC.